This TCR beta chain was profiled in a study of T cell repertoires in cytomegalovirus infection. Overall study context: Through public TCR beta signatures, both CMV infection and matching HLA type were indicated. Overall study results and limits: CMV-specific TCR beta clonotypes restricted by HLA-C dominated the ex vivo response.

TCRdb re-called the reads with MiXCR, one entry per CDR3 protein. The sample consists of about 830,000 distinct CDR3 sequences, less than 35% of them appearing once. This CDR3 is built from 15 residues. CDR1 and CDR2 from the germline V gene are MNHEY and SMNVEV (reference sequence). Losses at the gene ends were 6 bases for V and 3 bases for J; bases not matched to a gene: 7. This clonotype was counted only a few times. As yet, its antigen is unknown. The chain couples TRBV27 to TRBJ1-5, with 8 nucleotides matching TRBD1. The sequence derives from a human donor in good health (CMV status not recorded). Some clones in this sample may be carry-over from other donors' samples. The source material was cultured CD8+ T cells from PBMCs, sampled from culture after CMV antigen stimulation. The CDR3 sequence is CASSYRGRANQPQHF. CDR3 DNA sequence: TGTGCCAGCAGCTACAGGGGGAGGGCCAATCAGCCCCAGCATTTT.